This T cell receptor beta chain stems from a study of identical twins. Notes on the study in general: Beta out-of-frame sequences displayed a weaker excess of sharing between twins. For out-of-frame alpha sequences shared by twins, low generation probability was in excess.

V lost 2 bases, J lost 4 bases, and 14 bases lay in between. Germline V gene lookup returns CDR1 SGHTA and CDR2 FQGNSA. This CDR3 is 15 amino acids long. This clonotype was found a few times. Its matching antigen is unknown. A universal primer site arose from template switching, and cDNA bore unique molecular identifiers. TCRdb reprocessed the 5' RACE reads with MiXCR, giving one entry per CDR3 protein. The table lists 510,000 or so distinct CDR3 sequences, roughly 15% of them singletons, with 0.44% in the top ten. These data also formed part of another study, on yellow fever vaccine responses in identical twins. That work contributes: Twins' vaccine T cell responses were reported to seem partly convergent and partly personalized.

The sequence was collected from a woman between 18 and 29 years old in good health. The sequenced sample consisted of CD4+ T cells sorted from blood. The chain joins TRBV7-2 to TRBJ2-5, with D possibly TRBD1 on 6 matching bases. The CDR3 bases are TGTGCCAGCAGCTTATGGTCCGTCAGGGGAGAGACCCAGTACTTC. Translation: CASSLWSVRGETQYF.